One and the same sample provided the 14 T cell receptor beta chains below, sequenced in a study of Graves' ophthalmopathy and Graves' hyperthyroidism. RNA transcripts provided the template for amplifying TCR beta CDR3 regions. HTBI primers were employed in first-round RT-PCR, then a second-round multiplex PCR followed. MiXCR, run by TCRdb on the multiplex PCR reads, gives a single entry per CDR3 protein. Of almost 400,000 distinct CDR3 sequences detected, around 16% appear once; the ten largest clones hold 1.5% to 2%. Sequencing was performed on peripheral blood. The source of these receptors is a young woman with Graves' ophthalmopathy.

This clonotype was recorded at least ten times. The V call is TRBV11-1, the J call TRBJ2-5, with D tentatively TRBD2 (6 bases). The CDR3 runs 16 residues. V was cut by 5 bases and J by 3 bases, with 19 bases left in between. Germline CDR1 is SGHAT and CDR2 is FQDESV (reference sequence). CDR3 loop: CASSNRWWSGEETQYF. The CDR3 coding sequence is TGTGCCAGCAGCAACCGATGGTGGTCGGGGGAAGAGACCCAGTACTTC.

This clonotype was found many times. CDR3 sequence reads: CASSFDREAGYTF. Here the CDR3 DNA reads TGCGCCAGCAGCTTCGACAGAGAGGCTGGCTACACCTTC. The V and J genes are TRBV5-1 and TRBJ1-2; TRBD1 is a possible D gene (5 bases). The CDR3 spans 13 residues. Germline V CDR1 and CDR2: SGHRS, YFSETQ. Trimming left V 2 bases short and J 7 bases short, with 12 bases between.

The rearrangement uses TRBV20-1 and TRBJ2-7; weak D call: TRBD1 (6 bases). Trimming stripped 5 bases from V and 2 bases from J, with 16 bases between. Germline V gene lookup returns CDR1 DFQATT and CDR2 SNEGSKA (reference sequence). The CDR3 is made up of 14 amino acids. The DNA of the CDR3 is TGCAGTGCTGGCCCCCCAGGACAGCCCTACGAGCAGTACTTC. Translating gives CSAGPPGQPYEQYF.

This clonotype was found many times. This rearrangement joins TRBV29-1 to TRBJ2-6; TRBD1 matches at 9 bases. CDR1 and CDR2 from the germline V gene are SQVTM and ANQGSEA. The CDR3 extends over 16 amino acids. The junction had 8 bases not matched to a gene; V was cut back by 6 bases and J by 2 bases. Here the CDR3 reads CSVWGQGDPGANVLTF. The CDR3 DNA follows: TGCAGCGTCTGGGGACAGGGAGACCCTGGGGCCAACGTCCTGACTTTC.

This clonotype has at least ten counts. Possible read error: a much larger clone is one base away. This chain links TRBV12-3 or TRBV12-4 with TRBJ1-1; D is undetermined. The V gene lost 3 bases and the J gene lost 4 bases, with 18 bases spanning the gap. CDR3 length: 16 residues. The CDR3 sequence is CASSLYLTVMSTEAFF. For the CDR3, the DNA is TGTGCCAGCAGTTTGTATCTCACAGTAATGAGCACTGAAGCTTTCTTT.

This clonotype was seen ten or more times. The chain joins TRBV5-1 to TRBJ1-1; D possibly corresponds to TRBD1 (5 bases). V was shortened by 3 bases and J by 6 bases, with 12 bases between the two germline ends. This CDR3 comprises 13 residues. Germline loops: CDR1 SGHRS, CDR2 YFSETQ. The CDR3 spells CASSWRRDAEAFF. DNA for the CDR3: TGCGCCAGCAGCTGGCGCAGGGACGCTGAAGCTTTCTTT.

This clonotype was seen at least ten times. The chain uses TRBV6-5 and TRBJ2-7, with TRBD1 identical over 9 bases. The V gene's germline CDR1 is MNHEY and CDR2 SVGAGI. J lost 3 bases, V lost 2 bases, and 11 bases had no gene match. The CDR3 covers 17 residues. CDR3 amino acids: CASSYRRQGGGHYEQYF. CDR3 coding DNA: TGTGCCAGCAGTTACCGAAGACAGGGGGGGGGGCACTACGAGCAGTACTTC.

This clonotype was observed at least ten times. The chain joins TRBV2 to TRBJ2-5; possibly TRBD1 or TRBD2 for D (5 bases each). CDR1 is SNHLY and CDR2 is FYNNEI in the germline V gene. V was trimmed by 1 base and J by 4 bases, leaving 10 bases between them. The CDR3 has 14 residues. The CDR3 here is CASSEGRTLETQYF. The CDR3 DNA reads TGTGCCAGCAGTGAAGGGAGGACACTAGAGACCCAGTACTTC.

This clonotype has ten or more counts. The chain joins TRBV12-3 or TRBV12-4 to TRBJ1-2; possibly TRBD1 for D (6 bases). The CDR3 contains 15 residues. V was trimmed by 1 base and J by 8 bases, leaving 17 bases between them. The CDR3 is CASSLGGTGRSGYTF. The CDR3 coding sequence is TGTGCCAGCAGTTTAGGGGGCACAGGGAGGAGCGGCTACACCTTC.

This clonotype was detected ten times or more. The CDR3 DNA reads as TGTGCCAGCAGAGGGGGGAGAGGTCAGCCCCAGCATTTT. Translating gives CASRGGRGQPQHF. The gene calls are TRBV28 and TRBJ1-5, with D possibly matching TRBD1 (6 bases). V dropped 6 bases and J dropped 6 bases, with 12 bases sitting between them. The CDR3 is made up of 13 amino acids. The V gene's germline CDR1 is MDHEN and CDR2 SYDVKM.

This clonotype was detected many times. The rearrangement links TRBV20-1 to TRBJ2-5, with D possibly being TRBD2 (6 bases). Deletions cut 2 bases from V and 1 base from J, with 14 bases between. CDR1 and CDR2 from the germline V gene are DFQATT and SNEGSKA (reference sequence). The CDR3 has 15 amino acids. The CDR3 DNA follows: TGCAGTGCTAGAATCGGAGCGGGTATCCAAGAGACCCAGTACTTC. Amino acids: CSARIGAGIQETQYF.

There are many counts of this clonotype. This chain connects TRBV9 to TRBJ2-7; D gene ambiguous. This CDR3 spans 15 amino acids. V shed 4 bases and J shed 2 bases, with 16 bases lying between them. CDR1 SGDLS and CDR2 YYNGEE come from the germline V gene. DNA of the CDR3: TGTGCCAGCAGCCCCTACGGGCCTCGGACCTACGAGCAGTACTTC. Protein: CASSPYGPRTYEQYF. The whole variable domain, filled in from reference TRBV9 and TRBJ2-7, reads DSGVTQTPKHLITATGQRVTLRCSPRSGDLSVYWYQQSLDQGLQFLIQYYNGEERAKGNILERFSAQQFPDLHSELNLSSLELGDSALYFCASSPYGPRTYEQYFGPGTRLTVT.

This clonotype was counted ten times or more. The chain combines TRBV14 with TRBJ1-6; D is unclear. Trimming cost V 4 bases and J 4 bases, with 11 bases left between them. The CDR3 is 15 amino acids. Germline V gene sequence: CDR1 SGHDN, CDR2 FVKESK. The CDR3 protein is CASSPHDAYNSPLHF. The CDR3, as DNA: TGTGCCAGCAGCCCGCACGACGCGTATAATTCACCCCTCCACTTT.

This clonotype was seen at least ten times. The V and J genes are TRBV20-1 and TRBJ2-7; D is tentatively TRBD1 or TRBD2 (6 bases each). CDR3 length: 14 amino acids. V gave up 2 bases and J gave up 3 bases, with 14 bases separating them. The germline gives CDR1 DFQATT, CDR2 SNEGSKA (reference sequence). CDR3 in amino acids: CSARSLQGLYEQYF. The CDR3, as DNA: TGCAGTGCTAGAAGCCTACAGGGACTCTACGAGCAGTACTTC.